The rows below give T cell receptor beta chains drawn from one sample of a study of spatial heterogeneity in lung cancer. In TCRdb, the 5' RACE reads were re-called with MiXCR into one record per CDR3 protein. The sample holds fewer than 100,000 distinct CDR3 sequences, just under 20% seen once. This material consisted of PBMCs, taken at follow-up. Every receptor here comes from a male donor with early-stage non-small cell lung cancer. CDR3s include the opening cysteine and the closing phenylalanine or tryptophan. A D gene is named only where the DNA matches it firmly. A row's size may be missing; if present it is once, few, many or a size class.

.,TRBJ2-7,14,.,TRBV7-9,CASSMDGGSYEQYF,TGTGCCAGCAGCATGGACGGTGGGTCCTACGAGCAGTACTTC
.,TRBJ2-2,17,.,TRBV19,CASSPRINTMNTGELFF,TGTGCCAGTAGTCCCCGCATAAATACTATGAACACCGGGGAGCTGTTTTTT
.,TRBJ1-1,12,.,TRBV7-8,CASSDGGTEAFF,TGTGCCAGCAGCGACGGGGGAACTGAAGCTTTCTTT
few,TRBJ2-1,15,TRBD2,TRBV5-1,CASTYQAGVENEQFF,TGCGCCAGCACTTACCAAGCGGGAGTAGAGAATGAGCAGTTCTTC
.,TRBJ2-3,14,.,TRBV7-2,CASSLGASPDTQYF,TGTGCCAGCAGCTTAGGGGCTAGCCCAGATACGCAGTATTTT
.,TRBJ2-5,16,TRBD2,TRBV7-9,CASSRGLAGLGETQYF,TGTGCCAGCAGCCGAGGACTAGCGGGGTTAGGAGAGACCCAGTACTTC
.,TRBJ1-6,15,.,TRBV7-9,CASSPGPYQGSPLHF,TGTGCCAGCAGCCCGGGGCCTTACCAGGGTTCACCCCTCCACTTT
few,TRBJ2-3,16,TRBD2,TRBV28,CASSFISGRLTDTQYF,TGTGCCAGCAGTTTCATTAGCGGGAGGCTCACAGATACGCAGTATTTT
.,TRBJ2-1,14,.,TRBV2,CASSGWGINNEQFF,TGTGCCAGCAGTGGCTGGGGGATCAACAATGAGCAGTTCTTC
.,TRBJ2-1,15,TRBD2,TRBV9,CASSVGLAVLNEQFF,TGTGCCAGCAGCGTAGGGCTAGCGGTACTAAATGAGCAGTTCTTC
.,TRBJ1-2,15,TRBD1,TRBV12-3/TRBV12-4,CASSLVAGGEDGYTF,TGTGCCAGCAGTTTAGTGGCAGGGGGTGAGGATGGCTACACCTTC
.,TRBJ1-4,14,.,TRBV11-2,CASSVDRRNEKLFF,TGTGCCAGCAGCGTGGACCGTCGTAATGAAAAACTGTTTTTT
.,TRBJ2-1,17,TRBD1,TRBV10-3,CAISPGQGTRGGNEQFF,TGTGCCATCAGCCCGGGACAGGGGACTCGGGGAGGGAATGAGCAGTTCTTC
few,TRBJ2-1,13,.,TRBV11-2,CASSRVDYNEQFF,TGTGCCAGCAGCAGGGTGGACTACAATGAGCAGTTCTTC
few,TRBJ2-3,15,TRBD1,TRBV5-1,CASSQGAASTDTQYF,TGCGCCAGCAGCCAGGGGGCAGCTAGCACAGATACGCAGTATTTT
few,TRBJ1-6,16,.,TRBV9,CASSVAGPEMSSPLHF,TGTGCCAGCAGCGTAGCTGGCCCCGAGATGTCCTCACCCCTCCACTTT
few,TRBJ1-1,12,.,TRBV29-1,CEVRTVNTEAFF,TGCGAGGTGAGGACAGTCAACACTGAAGCTTTCTTT
few,TRBJ1-1,14,.,TRBV5-6,CASSWGGLNTEAFF,TGTGCCAGCAGCTGGGGGGGCTTGAACACTGAAGCTTTCTTT
.,TRBJ1-5,13,.,TRBV20-1,CSARGGPHQPQHF,TGCAGTGCCCGGGGGGGGCCTCATCAGCCCCAGCATTTT
.,TRBJ2-3,15,TRBD2,TRBV20-1,CSASSLAGLTDTQYF,TGCAGTGCTAGCTCCCTAGCGGGCCTCACAGATACGCAGTATTTT
.,TRBJ2-5,18,TRBD2,TRBV24-1,CATSDAMTSASWGETQYF,TGTGCCACCAGTGACGCCATGACTAGCGCCTCATGGGGAGAGACCCAGTACTTC
few,TRBJ2-3,15,TRBD1,TRBV2,CASSEQGQGGDTQYF,TGTGCCAGCAGTGAACAGGGACAGGGAGGGGATACGCAGTATTTT
few,TRBJ1-2,16,.,TRBV4-3,CASSQGATDPSYGYTF,TGCGCCAGCAGCCAAGGAGCGACCGATCCCTCCTATGGCTACACCTTC
few,TRBJ1-5,11,.,TRBV2,CASSNGQPQHF,TGTGCCAGCAGTAATGGTCAGCCCCAGCATTTT
.,TRBJ2-2,15,TRBD2,TRBV3-1,CASSYGLAGTGELFF,TGTGCCAGCAGCTACGGACTAGCCGGCACCGGGGAGCTGTTTTTT
few,TRBJ2-3,14,.,TRBV7-8,CASSWGDRGHTQYF,TGTGCCAGCAGCTGGGGCGACAGAGGTCATACGCAGTATTTT
few,TRBJ2-1,16,TRBD1,TRBV7-9,CASSLGGTVAYNEQFF,TGTGCCAGCAGCTTAGGAGGGACAGTTGCCTACAATGAGCAGTTCTTC
.,TRBJ1-5,13,.,TRBV6-1,CASSGVGNQPQHF,TGTGCCAGCAGTGGGGTGGGCAATCAGCCCCAGCATTTT
few,TRBJ2-5,15,.,TRBV20-1,CSARDWLAPGETQYF,TGCAGTGCTAGAGATTGGCTAGCGCCGGGAGAGACCCAGTACTTC
few,TRBJ1-1,15,TRBD1,TRBV24-1,CATSESGTGGTEAFF,TGTGCCACCAGTGAGTCCGGGACAGGGGGTACTGAAGCTTTCTTT
few,TRBJ2-2,14,.,TRBV29-1,CSVGGWANTGELFF,TGCAGCGTTGGAGGGTGGGCCAACACCGGGGAGCTGTTTTTT
.,TRBJ2-3,13,TRBD2,TRBV6-1,CASRGGNTDTQYF,TGTGCCAGCAGGGGGGGGAACACAGATACGCAGTATTTT
few,TRBJ1-3,13,.,TRBV5-1,CASSPRVGNTIYF,TGCGCCAGCAGCCCCAGGGTTGGAAACACCATATATTTT
few,TRBJ2-2,16,.,TRBV2,CASSALGISNTGELFF,TGTGCCAGCAGCGCCCTCGGGATCTCGAACACCGGGGAGCTGTTTTTT
.,TRBJ2-1,15,.,TRBV18,CASSPDEVAYNEQFF,TGTGCCAGCTCACCTGATGAAGTGGCCTACAATGAGCAGTTCTTC
few,TRBJ2-7,14,.,TRBV12-3/TRBV12-4,CASSLFRSSYEQYF,TGTGCCAGCAGTTTATTTCGGAGCTCCTACGAGCAGTACTTC
many,TRBJ1-2,14,TRBD1,TRBV10-3,CAISEGQGAGGYTF,TGTGCCATCAGTGAGGGACAGGGGGCCGGTGGCTACACCTTC